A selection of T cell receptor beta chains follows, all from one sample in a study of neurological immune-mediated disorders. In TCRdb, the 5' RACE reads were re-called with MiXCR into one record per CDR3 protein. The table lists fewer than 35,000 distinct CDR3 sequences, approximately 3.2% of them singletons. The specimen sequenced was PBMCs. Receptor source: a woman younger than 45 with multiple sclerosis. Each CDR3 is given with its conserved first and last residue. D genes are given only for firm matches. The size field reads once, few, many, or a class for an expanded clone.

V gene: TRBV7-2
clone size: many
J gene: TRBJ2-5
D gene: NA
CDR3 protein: CASTYSSQETQYF
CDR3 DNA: TGTGCCAGTACCTATTCTAGCCAAGAGACCCAGTACTTC

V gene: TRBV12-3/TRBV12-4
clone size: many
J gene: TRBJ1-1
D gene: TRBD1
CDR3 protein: CASRETGVEAFF
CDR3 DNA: TGTGCCAGCAGGGAAACAGGGGTTGAAGCTTTCTTT

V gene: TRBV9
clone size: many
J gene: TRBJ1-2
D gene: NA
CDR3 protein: CASSGDGNYGYTF
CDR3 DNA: TGTGCCAGCAGCGGAGACGGGAACTATGGCTACACCTTC

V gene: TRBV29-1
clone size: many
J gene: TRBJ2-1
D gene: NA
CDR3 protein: CSVEGQASSYNEQFF
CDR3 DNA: TGCAGCGTTGAAGGGCAGGCGAGCTCCTACAATGAGCAGTTCTTC

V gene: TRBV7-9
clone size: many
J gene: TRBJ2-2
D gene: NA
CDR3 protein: CASSLNPSGGELFF
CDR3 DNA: TGTGCCAGCAGCTTGAACCCATCGGGCGGGGAGCTGTTTTTT

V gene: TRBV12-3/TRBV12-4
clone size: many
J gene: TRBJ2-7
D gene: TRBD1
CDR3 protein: CASSTQDRAYEQYF
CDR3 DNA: TGTGCCAGCAGTACTCAGGACAGGGCCTACGAGCAGTACTTC

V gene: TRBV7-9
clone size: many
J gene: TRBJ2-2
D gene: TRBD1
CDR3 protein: CASSLRQGAAYYTGELFF
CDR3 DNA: TGTGCCAGCAGCCTAAGACAGGGGGCCGCTTATTACACCGGGGAGCTGTTTTTT

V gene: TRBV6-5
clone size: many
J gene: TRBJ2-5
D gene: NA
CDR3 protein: CASSYSAGSETQYF
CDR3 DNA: TGTGCCAGCAGTTACTCTGCGGGGTCAGAGACCCAGTACTTC

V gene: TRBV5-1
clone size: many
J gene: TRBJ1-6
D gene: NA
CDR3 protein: CASSLAYSSNSPLHF
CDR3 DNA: TGCGCCAGCAGCTTGGCTTACTCTTCTAATTCACCCCTCCACTTT

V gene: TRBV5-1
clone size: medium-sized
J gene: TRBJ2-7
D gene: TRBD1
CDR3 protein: CASSKSPGQGTYEQYF
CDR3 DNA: TGCGCCAGCAGCAAGTCCCCGGGACAGGGGACCTACGAGCAGTACTTC

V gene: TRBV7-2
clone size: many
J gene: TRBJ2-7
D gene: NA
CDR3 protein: CASSRLGKSYEQYF
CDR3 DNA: TGTGCCAGCAGCCGCTTGGGGAAATCCTACGAGCAGTACTTC

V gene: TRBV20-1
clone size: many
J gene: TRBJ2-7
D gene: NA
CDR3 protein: CSAPRDPGTYEQYF
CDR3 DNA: TGCAGTGCTCCCCGGGACCCGGGTACCTACGAGCAGTACTTC

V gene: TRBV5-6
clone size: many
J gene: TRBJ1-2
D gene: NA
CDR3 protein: CASSLVGANYGYTF
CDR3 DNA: TGTGCCAGCAGCTTGGTAGGAGCTAACTATGGCTACACCTTC

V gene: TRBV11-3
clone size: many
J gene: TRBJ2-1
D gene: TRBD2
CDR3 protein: CASSTGTSGGGYNEQFF
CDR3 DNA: TGTGCCAGCAGCACCGGGACTAGCGGAGGCGGCTACAATGAGCAGTTCTTC

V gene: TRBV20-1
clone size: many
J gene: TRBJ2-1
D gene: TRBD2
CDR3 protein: CSARDSPAGGSARHYNEQFF
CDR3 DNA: TGCAGTGCTAGAGATTCCCCTGCGGGAGGGTCCGCGAGACACTACAATGAGCAGTTCTTC

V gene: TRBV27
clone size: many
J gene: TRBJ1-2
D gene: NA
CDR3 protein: CASSFRADNYGYTF
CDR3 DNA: TGTGCCAGCAGTTTCCGCGCAGATAACTATGGCTACACCTTC